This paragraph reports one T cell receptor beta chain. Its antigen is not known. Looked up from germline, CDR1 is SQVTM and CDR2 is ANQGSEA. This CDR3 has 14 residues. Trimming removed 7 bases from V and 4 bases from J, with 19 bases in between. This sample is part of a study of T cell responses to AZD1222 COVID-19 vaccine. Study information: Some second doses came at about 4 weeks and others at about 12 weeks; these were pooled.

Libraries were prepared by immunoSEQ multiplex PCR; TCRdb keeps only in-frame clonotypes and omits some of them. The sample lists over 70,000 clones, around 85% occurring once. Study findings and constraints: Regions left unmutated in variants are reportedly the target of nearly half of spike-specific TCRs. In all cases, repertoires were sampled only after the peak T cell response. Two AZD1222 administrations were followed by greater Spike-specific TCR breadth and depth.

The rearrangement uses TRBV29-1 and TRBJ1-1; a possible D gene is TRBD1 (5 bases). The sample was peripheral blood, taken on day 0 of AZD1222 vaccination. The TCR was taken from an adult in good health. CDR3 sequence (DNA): TGCAGCGCATTCCCGGGGCCGGTAGGCACTGAAGCTTTCTTT. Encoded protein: CSAFPGPVGTEAFF. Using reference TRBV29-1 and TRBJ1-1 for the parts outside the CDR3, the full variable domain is SAVISQKPSRDICQRGTSLTIQCQVDSQVTMMFWYRQQPGQSLTLIATANQGSEATYESGFVIDKFPISRPNLTFSTLTVSNMSPEDSSIYLCSAFPGPVGTEAFFGQGTRLTVV.